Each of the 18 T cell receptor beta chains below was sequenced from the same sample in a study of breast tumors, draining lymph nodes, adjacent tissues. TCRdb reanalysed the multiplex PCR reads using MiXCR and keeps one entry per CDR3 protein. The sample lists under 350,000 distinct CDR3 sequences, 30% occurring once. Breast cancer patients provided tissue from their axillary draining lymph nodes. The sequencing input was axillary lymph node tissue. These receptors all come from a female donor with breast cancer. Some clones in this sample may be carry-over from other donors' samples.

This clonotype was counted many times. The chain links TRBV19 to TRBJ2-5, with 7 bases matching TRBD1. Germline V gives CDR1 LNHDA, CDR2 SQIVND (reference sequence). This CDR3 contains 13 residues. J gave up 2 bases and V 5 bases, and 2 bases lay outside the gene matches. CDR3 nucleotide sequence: TGTGCCAGTAGTCCGGACAGGCAAGAGACCCAGTACTTC. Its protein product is CASSPDRQETQYF.

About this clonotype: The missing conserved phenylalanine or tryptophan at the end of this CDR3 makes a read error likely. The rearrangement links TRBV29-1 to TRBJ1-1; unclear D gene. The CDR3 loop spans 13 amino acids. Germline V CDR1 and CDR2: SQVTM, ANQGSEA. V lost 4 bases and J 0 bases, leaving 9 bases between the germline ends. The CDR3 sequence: CSVVASLNTEAFL. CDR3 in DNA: TGCAGCGTTGTGGCCAGTCTGAACACTGAAGCTTTCCTT.

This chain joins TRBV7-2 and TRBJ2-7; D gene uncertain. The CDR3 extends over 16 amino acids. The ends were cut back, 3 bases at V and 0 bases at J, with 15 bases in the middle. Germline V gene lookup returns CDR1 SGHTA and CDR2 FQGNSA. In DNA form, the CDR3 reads TGTGCCAGCAGCTTTTTTTTTTGCCCCTTCTCCTACGAGCAGTACTTC. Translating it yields CASSFFFCPFSYEQYF.

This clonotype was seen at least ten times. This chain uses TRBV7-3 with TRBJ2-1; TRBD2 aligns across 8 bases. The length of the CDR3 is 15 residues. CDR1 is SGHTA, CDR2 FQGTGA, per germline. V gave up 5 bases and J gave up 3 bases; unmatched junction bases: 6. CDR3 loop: CASSNPGLGYNEQFF. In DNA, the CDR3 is TGTGCCAGCAGCAACCCGGGACTAGGCTACAATGAGCAGTTCTTC.

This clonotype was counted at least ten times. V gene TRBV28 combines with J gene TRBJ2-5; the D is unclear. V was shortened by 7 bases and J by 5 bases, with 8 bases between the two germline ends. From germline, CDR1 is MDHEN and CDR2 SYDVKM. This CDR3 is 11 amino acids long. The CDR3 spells CASKLQETQYF. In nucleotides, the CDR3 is TGTGCCAGCAAACTACAGGAGACCCAGTACTTC.

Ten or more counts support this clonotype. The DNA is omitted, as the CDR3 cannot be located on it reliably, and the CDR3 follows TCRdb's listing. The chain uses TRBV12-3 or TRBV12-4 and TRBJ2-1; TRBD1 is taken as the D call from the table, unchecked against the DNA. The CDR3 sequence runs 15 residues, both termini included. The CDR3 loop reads CASSSSGESYNEQFF.

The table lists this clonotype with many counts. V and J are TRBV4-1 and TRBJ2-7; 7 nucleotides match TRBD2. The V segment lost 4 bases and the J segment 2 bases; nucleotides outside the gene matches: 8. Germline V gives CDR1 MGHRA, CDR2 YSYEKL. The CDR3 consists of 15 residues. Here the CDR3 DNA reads TGCGCCAGCAGCCCCAGGGCGGGAGAGACCTACGAGCAGTACTTC. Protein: CASSPRAGETYEQYF.

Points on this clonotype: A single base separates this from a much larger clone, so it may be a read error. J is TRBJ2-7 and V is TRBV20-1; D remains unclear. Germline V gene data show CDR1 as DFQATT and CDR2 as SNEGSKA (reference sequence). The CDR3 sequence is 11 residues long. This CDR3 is CSARLDYEQSF. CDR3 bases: TGCAGTGCTAGACTGGATTACGAGCAGTCCTTC.

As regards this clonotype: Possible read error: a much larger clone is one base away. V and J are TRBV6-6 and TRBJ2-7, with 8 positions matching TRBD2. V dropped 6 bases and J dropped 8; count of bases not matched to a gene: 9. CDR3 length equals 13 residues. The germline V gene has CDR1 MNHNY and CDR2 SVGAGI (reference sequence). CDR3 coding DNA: TGTGCCAGCAGCCAGCCCGGGACTAGGAAGCAGTACTTC. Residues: CASSQPGTRKQYF.

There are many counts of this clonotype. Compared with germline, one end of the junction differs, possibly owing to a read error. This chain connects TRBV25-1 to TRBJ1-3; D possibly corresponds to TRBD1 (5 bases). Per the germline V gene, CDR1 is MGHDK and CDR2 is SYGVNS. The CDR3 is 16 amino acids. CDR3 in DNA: TGCGCCAGCAGTCCACGACAGAGGCTTTCTGAAAACACCATATATTTT. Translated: CASSPRQRLSENTIYF.

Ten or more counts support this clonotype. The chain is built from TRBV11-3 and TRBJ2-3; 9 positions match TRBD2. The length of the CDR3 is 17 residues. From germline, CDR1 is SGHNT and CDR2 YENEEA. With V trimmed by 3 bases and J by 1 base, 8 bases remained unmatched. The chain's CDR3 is CASSFGVAGDGTDTQYF. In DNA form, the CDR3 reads TGTGCCAGCAGCTTTGGGGTAGCGGGAGATGGCACAGATACGCAGTATTTT.

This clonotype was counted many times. CDR3 sequence: CASSGSGGSYNEQFF. In DNA form, the CDR3 reads TGTGCCAGCAGTGGGTCAGGGGGCTCCTACAATGAGCAGTTCTTC. The chain links TRBV25-1 to TRBJ2-1; 7 bases line up with TRBD1. J lost 0 bases, V lost 4 bases, and 3 bases had no gene match. The CDR3 spans 15 residues. CDR1 is MGHDK and CDR2 is SYGVNS in the germline V gene.

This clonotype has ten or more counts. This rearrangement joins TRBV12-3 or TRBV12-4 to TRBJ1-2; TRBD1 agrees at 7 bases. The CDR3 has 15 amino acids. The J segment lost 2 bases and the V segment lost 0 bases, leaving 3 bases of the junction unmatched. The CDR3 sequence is CASSLAGQTNYGYTF. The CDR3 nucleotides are TGTGCCAGCAGTTTAGCGGGACAGACGAACTATGGCTACACCTTC.

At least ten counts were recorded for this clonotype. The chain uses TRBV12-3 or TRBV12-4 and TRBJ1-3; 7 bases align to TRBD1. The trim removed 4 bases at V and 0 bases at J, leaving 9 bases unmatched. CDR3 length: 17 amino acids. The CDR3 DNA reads TGTGCCAGCAGTTCCCGAAGGACAGGTTACTCTGGAAACACCATATATTTT. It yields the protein CASSSRRTGYSGNTIYF.

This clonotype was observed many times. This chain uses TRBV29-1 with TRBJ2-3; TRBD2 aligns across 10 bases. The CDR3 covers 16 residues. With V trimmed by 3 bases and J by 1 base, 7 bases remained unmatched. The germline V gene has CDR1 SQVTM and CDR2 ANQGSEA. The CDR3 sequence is CSVEGAGGIRTDTQYF. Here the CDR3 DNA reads TGCAGCGTTGAGGGAGCGGGAGGGATTCGCACAGATACGCAGTATTTT.

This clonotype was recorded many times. For the CDR3, the DNA is TGTGCCAGCAGTTACTCGGGTGAGCAGTACTTC. This encodes CASSYSGEQYF. This chain uses TRBV6-5 with TRBJ2-7; D gene uncertain. Germline lookup yields CDR1 MNHEY and CDR2 SVGAGI. This CDR3 region has 11 residues. The ends were cut back, 0 bases at V and 7 bases at J, with 4 bases in the middle.

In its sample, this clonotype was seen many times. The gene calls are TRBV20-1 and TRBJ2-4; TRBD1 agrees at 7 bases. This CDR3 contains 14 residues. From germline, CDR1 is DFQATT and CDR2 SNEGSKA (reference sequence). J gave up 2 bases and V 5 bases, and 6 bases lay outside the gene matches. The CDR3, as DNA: TGCAGTGCTGACGAGGGACAGACCAAAAACATTCAGTACTTC. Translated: CSADEGQTKNIQYF.

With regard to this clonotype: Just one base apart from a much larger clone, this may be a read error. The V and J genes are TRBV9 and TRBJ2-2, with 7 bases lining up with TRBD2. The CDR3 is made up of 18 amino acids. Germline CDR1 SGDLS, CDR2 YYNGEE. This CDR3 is CASSVVPSSGANTGEPFF. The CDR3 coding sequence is TGTGCCAGCAGCGTAGTACCCTCTAGCGGCGCGAACACCGGGGAGCCGTTTTTT.